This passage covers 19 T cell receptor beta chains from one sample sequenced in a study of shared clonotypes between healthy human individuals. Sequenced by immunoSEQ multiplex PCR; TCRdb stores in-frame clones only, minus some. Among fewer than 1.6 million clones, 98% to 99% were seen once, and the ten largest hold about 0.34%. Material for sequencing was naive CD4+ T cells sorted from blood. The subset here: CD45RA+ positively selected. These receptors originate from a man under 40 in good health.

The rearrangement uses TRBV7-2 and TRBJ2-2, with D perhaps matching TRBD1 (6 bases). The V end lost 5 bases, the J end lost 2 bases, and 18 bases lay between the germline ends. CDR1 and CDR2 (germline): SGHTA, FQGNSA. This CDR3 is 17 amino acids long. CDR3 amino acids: CASSPMWGRGNTGELFF. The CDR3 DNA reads TGTGCCAGCAGCCCAATGTGGGGCAGGGGAAACACCGGGGAGCTGTTTTTT. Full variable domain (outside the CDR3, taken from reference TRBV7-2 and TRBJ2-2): GAGVSQSPSNKVTEKGKDVELRCDPISGHTALYWYRQSLGQGLEFLIYFQGNSAPDKSGLPSDRFSAERTGGSVSTLTIQRTQQEDSAVYLCASSPMWGRGNTGELFFGEGSRLTVL.

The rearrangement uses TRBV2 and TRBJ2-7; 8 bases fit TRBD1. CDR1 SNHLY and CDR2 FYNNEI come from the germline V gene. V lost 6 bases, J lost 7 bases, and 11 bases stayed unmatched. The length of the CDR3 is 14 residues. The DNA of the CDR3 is TGTGCCAGCAGCGCGGACAGGGTCTTGGGTGAGCAGTACTTC. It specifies CASSADRVLGEQYF.

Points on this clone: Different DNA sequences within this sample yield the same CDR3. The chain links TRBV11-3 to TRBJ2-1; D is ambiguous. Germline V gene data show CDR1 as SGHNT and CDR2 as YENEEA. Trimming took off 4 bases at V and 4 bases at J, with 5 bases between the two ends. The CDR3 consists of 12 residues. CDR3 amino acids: CASSSGYNEQFF. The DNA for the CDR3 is TGTGCCAGCAGCTCCGGTTACAATGAGCAGTTCTTC.

The CDR3 loop is CASSEKTGVSYEQYF. The CDR3 nucleotides are TGTGCCAGCAGTGAAAAGACAGGAGTATCCTACGAGCAGTACTTC. The V call is TRBV2, the J call TRBJ2-7; D is possibly TRBD1 (6 bases). The CDR3 runs to 15 residues. Germline CDR1 reads SNHLY; CDR2 reads FYNNEI. Trimming shortened V by 2 bases and J by 1 base, and 12 bases separated the two germline ends.

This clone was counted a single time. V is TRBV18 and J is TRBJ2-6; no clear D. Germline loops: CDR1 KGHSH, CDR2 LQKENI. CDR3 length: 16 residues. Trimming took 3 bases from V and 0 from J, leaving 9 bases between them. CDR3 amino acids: CASSPLGHSGANVLTF. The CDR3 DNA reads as TGTGCCAGCTCACCTTTAGGGCACTCTGGGGCCAACGTCCTGACTTTC.

CDR3 coding DNA: TGTGCCAGCAGTGATACGGGCGTGAGGGGAGTCAATGAGCAGTTCTTC. Residues: CASSDTGVRGVNEQFF. V is TRBV25-1 and J is TRBJ2-1; either TRBD1 or TRBD2 may fit D (5 bases each). CDR3 length: 16 amino acids. The germline CDR1 and CDR2 sequences are MGHDK and SYGVNS. V was pared by 3 bases and J by 6 bases, with 18 bases between. The complete variable domain, with remaining parts taken from reference TRBV25-1 and TRBJ2-1, reads EADIYQTPRYLVIGTGKKITLECSQTMGHDKMYWYQQDPGMELHLIHYSYGVNSTEKGDLSSESTVSRIRTEHFPLTLESARPSHTSQYLCASSDTGVRGVNEQFFGPGTRLTVL.

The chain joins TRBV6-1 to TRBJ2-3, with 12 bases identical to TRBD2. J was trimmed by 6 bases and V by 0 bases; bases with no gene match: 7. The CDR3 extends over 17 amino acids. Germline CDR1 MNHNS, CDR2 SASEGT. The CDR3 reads CASSEAELAGGSDTQYF. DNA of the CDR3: TGTGCCAGCAGTGAAGCGGAACTAGCGGGAGGATCGGATACGCAGTATTTT.

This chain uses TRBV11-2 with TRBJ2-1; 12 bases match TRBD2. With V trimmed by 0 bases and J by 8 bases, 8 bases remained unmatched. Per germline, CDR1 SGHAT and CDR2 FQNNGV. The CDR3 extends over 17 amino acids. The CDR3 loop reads CASSLEGTSGLIYEQFF. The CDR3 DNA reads TGTGCCAGCAGCTTAGAGGGGACTAGCGGGCTTATCTATGAGCAGTTCTTC.

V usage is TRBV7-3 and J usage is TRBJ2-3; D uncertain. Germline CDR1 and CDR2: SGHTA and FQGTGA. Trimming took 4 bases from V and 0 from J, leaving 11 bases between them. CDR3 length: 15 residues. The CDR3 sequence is CASSSTPTSTDTQYF. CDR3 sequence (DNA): TGTGCCAGCAGCTCGACACCCACTAGCACAGATACGCAGTATTTT.

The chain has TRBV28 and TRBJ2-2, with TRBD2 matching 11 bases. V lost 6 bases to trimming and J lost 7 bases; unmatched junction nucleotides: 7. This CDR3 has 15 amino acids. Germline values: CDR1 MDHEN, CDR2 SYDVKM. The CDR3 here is CASRVAGGRNGELFF. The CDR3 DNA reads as TGTGCCAGCAGAGTAGCGGGAGGGCGGAACGGGGAGCTGTTTTTT.

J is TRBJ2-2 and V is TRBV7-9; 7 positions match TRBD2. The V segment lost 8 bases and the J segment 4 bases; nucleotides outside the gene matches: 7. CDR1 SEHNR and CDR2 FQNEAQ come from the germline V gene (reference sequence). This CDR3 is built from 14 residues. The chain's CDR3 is CASPTPSGTGELFF. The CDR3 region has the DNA TGTGCCAGCCCCACCCCTAGCGGCACCGGGGAGCTGTTTTTT.

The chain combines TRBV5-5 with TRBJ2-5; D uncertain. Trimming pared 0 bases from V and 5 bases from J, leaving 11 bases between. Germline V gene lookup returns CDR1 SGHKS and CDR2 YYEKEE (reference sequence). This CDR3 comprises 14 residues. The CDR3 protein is CASSLAIGAETQYF. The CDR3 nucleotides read TGTGCCAGCAGCTTGGCTATTGGAGCGGAGACCCAGTACTTC.

The CDR3: CASSHLTAGNTIYF. DNA of the CDR3: TGCGCCAGCAGCCATCTGACAGCTGGAAACACCATATATTTT. The J gene is TRBJ1-3, the V gene TRBV4-1, with D maybe TRBD1 (5 bases). CDR3 length: 14 amino acids. Germline V gene lookup returns CDR1 MGHRA and CDR2 YSYEKL. V was pared by 3 bases and J by 2 bases, with 8 bases between.

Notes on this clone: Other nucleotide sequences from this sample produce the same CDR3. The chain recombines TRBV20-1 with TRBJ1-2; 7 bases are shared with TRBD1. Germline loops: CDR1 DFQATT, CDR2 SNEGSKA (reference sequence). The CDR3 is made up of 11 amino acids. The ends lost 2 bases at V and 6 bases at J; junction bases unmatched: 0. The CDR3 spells CSARQGDGYTF. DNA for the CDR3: TGCAGTGCTAGACAGGGGGATGGCTACACCTTC.

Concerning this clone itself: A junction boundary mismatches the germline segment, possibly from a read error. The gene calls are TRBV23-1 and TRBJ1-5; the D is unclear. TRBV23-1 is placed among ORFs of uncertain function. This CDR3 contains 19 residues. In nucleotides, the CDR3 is TGCGCCAGCAGCCACAGCAGGAGATTAGCAATCAGCCCGTTCTTCAGCGGGGATTTT. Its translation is CASSHSRRLAISPFFSGDF.

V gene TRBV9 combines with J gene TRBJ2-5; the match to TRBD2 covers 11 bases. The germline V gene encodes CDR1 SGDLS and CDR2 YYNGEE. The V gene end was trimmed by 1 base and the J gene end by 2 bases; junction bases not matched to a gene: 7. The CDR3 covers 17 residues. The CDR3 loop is CASSVTLAGVGQETQYF. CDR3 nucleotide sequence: TGTGCCAGCAGCGTAACACTAGCGGGAGTAGGGCAAGAGACCCAGTACTTC.

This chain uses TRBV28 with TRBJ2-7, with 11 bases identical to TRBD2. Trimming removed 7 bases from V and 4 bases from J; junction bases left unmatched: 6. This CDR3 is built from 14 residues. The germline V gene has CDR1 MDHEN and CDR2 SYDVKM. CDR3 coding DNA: TGTGCCAGCACCAAAGGGACTAGCGGTTACGAGCAGTACTTC. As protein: CASTKGTSGYEQYF.

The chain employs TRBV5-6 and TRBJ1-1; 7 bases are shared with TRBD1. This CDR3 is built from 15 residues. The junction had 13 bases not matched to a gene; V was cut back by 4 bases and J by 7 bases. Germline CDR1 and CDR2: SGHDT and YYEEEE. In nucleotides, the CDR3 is TGTGCCAGCAGCCATAAGGGTGACAGGGTGATTGAAGCTTTCTTT. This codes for CASSHKGDRVIEAFF.

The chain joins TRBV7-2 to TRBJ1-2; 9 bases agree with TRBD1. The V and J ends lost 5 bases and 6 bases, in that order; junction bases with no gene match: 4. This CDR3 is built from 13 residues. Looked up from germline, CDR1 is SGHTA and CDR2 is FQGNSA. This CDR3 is CASSPGTGNGYTF. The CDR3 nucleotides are TGTGCCAGCAGCCCCGGGACAGGGAATGGCTACACCTTC.